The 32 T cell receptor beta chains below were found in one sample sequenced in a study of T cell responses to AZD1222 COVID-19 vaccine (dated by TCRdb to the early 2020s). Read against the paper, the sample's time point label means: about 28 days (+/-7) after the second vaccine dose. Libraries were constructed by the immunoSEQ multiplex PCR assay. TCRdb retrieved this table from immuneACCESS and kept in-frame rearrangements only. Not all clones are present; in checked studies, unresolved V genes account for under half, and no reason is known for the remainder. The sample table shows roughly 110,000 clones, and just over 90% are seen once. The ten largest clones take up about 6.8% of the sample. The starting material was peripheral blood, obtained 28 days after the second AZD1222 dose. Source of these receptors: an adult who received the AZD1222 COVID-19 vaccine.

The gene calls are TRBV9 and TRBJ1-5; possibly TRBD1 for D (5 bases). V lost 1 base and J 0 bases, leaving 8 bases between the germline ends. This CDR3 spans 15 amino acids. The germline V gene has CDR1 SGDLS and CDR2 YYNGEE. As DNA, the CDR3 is TGTGCCAGCAGCGTAAATGGGGGTAGCAATCAGCCCCAGCATTTT. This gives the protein CASSVNGGSNQPQHF.

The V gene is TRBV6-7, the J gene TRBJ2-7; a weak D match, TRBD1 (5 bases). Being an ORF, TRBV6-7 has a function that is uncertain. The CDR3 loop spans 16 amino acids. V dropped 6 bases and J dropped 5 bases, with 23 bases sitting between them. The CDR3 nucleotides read TGTGCCAGCAGGCCAAAGGGGCGGCTTAGCAGGAACGAGCAGTACTTC. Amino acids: CASRPKGRLSRNEQYF.

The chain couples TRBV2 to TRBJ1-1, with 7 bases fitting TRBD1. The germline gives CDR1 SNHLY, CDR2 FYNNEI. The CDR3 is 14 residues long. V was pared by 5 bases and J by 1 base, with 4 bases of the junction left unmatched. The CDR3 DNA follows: TGTGCCAGCAGTATGGGACAGACGAACACTGAAGCTTTCTTT. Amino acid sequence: CASSMGQTNTEAFF.

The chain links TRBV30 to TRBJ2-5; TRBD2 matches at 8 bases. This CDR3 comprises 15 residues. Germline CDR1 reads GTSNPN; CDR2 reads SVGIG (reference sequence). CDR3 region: CAYGRGSGRGETQYF. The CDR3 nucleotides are TGTGCTTATGGAAGGGGCAGCGGGAGAGGTGAGACCCAGTACTTC.

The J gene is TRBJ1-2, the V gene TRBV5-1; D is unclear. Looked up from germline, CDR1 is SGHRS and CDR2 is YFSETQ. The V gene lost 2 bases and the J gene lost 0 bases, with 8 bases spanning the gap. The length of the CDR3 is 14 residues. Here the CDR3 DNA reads TGCGCCAGCAGCTTTCCCGGTACTAACTATGGCTACACCTTC. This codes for CASSFPGTNYGYTF.

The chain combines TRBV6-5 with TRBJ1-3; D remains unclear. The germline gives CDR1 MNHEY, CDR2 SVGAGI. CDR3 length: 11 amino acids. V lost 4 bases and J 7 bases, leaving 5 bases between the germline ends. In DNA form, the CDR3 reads TGTGCCAGCAGTTCGAGTAACACCATATATTTT. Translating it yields CASSSSNTIYF.

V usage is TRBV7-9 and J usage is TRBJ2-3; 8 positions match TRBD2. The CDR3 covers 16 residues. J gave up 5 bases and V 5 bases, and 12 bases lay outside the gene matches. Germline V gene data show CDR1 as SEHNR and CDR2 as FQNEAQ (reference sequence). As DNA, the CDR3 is TGTGCCAGCAGCATCCAAGCGGGAGTGGGCGGAGATACGCAGTATTTT. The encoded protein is CASSIQAGVGGDTQYF.

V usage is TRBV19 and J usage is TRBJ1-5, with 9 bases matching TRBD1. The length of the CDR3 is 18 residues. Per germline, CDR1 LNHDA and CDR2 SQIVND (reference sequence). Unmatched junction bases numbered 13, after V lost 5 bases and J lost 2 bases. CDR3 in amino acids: CASSLTGTGTNGNQPQHF. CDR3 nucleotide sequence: TGTGCCAGTAGTTTAACCGGGACAGGGACAAATGGCAATCAGCCCCAGCATTTT.

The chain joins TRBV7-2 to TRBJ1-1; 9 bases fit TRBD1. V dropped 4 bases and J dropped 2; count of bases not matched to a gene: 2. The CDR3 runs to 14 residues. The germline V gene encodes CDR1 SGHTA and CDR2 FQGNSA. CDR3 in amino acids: CASSWTGVNTEAFF. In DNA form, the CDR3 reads TGTGCCAGCAGCTGGACAGGGGTTAACACTGAAGCTTTCTTT.

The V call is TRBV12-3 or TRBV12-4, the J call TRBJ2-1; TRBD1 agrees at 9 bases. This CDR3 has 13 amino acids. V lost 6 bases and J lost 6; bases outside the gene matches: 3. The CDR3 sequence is CASRRGQGNEQFF. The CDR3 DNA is TGTGCCAGCAGGCGGGGACAGGGCAATGAGCAGTTCTTC.

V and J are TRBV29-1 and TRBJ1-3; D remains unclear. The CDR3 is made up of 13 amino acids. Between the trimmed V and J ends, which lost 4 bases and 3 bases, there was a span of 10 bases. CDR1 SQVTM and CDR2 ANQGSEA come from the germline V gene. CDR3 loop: CSVVLGSGNTIYF. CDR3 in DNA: TGCAGCGTTGTACTGGGCAGTGGAAACACCATATATTTT.

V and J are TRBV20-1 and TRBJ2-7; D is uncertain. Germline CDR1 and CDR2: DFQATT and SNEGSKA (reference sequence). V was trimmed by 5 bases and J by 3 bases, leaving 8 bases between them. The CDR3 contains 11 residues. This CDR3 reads CSAPRGYEQYF. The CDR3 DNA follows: TGCAGTGCTCCACGCGGCTACGAGCAGTACTTC.

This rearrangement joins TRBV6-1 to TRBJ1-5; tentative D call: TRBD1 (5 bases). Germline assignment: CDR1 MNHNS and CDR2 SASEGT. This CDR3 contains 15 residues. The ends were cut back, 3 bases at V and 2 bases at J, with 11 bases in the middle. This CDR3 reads CASSETAWGNQPQHF. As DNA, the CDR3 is TGTGCCAGCAGTGAGACAGCGTGGGGCAATCAGCCCCAGCATTTT.

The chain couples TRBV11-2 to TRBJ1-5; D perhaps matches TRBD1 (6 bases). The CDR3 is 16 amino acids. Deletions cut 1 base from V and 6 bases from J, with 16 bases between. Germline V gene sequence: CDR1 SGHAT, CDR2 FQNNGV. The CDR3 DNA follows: TGTGCCAGCAGCTTAGGGGAGGGGGGGATAAGTCAGCCCCAGCATTTT. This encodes CASSLGEGGISQPQHF.

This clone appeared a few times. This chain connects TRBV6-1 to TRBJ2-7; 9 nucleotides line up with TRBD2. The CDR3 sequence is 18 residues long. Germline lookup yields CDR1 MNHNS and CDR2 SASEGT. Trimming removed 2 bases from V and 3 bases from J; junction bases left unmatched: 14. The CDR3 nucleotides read TGTGCCAGCAGTGAATTGGGGACTTCCTCGACTAGCGGCTACGAGCAGTACTTC. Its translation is CASSELGTSSTSGYEQYF.

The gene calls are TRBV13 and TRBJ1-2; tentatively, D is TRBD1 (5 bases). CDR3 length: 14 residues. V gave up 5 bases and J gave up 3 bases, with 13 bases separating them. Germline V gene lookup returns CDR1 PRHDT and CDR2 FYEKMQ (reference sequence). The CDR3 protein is CASSGTAADYGYTF. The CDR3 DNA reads TGTGCCAGCAGCGGGACCGCCGCTGACTATGGCTACACCTTC.

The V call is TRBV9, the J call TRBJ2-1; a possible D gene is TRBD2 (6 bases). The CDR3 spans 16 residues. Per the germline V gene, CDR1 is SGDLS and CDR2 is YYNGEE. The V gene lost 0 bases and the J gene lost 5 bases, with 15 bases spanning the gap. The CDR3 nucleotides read TGTGCCAGCAGCGTAGACGGTAGCGGCCCGAACAATGAGCAGTTCTTC. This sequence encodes CASSVDGSGPNNEQFF.

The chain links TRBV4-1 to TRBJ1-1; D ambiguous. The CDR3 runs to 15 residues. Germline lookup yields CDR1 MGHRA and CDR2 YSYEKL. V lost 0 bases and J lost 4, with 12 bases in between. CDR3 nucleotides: TGCGCCAGCAGCCAAGACTCAGCCGGTAGCACTGAAGCTTTCTTT. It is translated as CASSQDSAGSTEAFF.

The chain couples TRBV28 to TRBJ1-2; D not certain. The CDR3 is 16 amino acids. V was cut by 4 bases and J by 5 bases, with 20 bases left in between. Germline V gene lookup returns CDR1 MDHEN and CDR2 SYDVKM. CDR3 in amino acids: CASSYTFRKAEYGYTF. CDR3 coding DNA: TGTGCCAGCAGTTATACTTTCAGGAAAGCAGAGTATGGCTACACCTTC.

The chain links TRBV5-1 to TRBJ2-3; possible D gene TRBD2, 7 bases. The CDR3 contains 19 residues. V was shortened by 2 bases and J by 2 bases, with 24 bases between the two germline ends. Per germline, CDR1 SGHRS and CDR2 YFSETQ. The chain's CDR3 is CASSFPREAGQLITDTQYF. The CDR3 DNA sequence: TGCGCCAGCAGCTTCCCCCGAGAAGCGGGACAACTTATCACAGATACGCAGTATTTT. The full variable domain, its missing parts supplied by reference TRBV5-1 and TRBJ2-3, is KAGVTQTPRYLIKTRGQQVTLSCSPISGHRSVSWYQQTPGQGLQFLFEYFSETQRNKGNFPGRFSGRQFSNSRSEMNVSTLELGDSALYLCASSFPREAGQLITDTQYFGPGTRLTVL.

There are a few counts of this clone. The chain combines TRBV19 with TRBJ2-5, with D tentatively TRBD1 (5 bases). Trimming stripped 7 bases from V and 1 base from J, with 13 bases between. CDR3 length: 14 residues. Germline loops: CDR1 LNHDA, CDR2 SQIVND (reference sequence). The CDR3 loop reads CASTSGHSQETQYF. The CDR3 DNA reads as TGTGCCAGTACCTCAGGGCACTCCCAAGAGACCCAGTACTTC.

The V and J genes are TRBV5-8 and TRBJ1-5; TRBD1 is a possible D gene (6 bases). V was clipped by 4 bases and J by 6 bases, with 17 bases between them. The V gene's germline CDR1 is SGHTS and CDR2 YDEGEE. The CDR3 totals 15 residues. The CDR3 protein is CASSRLGLDSQPQHF. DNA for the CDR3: TGTGCCAGCAGCCGGCTGGGGTTGGACAGTCAGCCCCAGCATTTT.

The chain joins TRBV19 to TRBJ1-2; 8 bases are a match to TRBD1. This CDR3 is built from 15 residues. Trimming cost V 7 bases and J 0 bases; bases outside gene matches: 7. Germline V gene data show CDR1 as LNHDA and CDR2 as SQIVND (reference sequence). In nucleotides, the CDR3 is TGTGCCAGTAAGGACAGGGACTACGCTAACTATGGCTACACCTTC. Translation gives CASKDRDYANYGYTF.

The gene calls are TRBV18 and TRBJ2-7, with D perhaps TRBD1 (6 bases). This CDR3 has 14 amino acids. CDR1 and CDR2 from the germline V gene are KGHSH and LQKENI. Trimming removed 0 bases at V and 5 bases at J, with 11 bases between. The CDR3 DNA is TGTGCCAGCTCACCACCGGGGACACGGGACGAGCAGTACTTC. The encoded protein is CASSPPGTRDEQYF.

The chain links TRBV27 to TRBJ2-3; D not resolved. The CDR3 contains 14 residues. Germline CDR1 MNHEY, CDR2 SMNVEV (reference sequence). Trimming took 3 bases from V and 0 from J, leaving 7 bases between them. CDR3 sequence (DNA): TGTGCCAGCAGTTTCGGAAGTAGCACAGATACGCAGTATTTT. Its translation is CASSFGSSTDTQYF.

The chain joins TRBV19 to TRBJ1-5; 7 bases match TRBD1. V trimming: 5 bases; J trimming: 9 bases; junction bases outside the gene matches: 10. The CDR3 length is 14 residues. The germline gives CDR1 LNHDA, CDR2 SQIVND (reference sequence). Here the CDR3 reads CASSSRDSEGPQHF. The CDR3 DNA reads TGTGCCAGTAGTTCCCGGGACAGCGAAGGGCCCCAGCATTTT.

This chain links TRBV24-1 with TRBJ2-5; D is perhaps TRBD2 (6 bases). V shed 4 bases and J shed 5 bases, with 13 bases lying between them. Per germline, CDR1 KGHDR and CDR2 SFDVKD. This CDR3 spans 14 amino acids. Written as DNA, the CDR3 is TGTGCCACCAGTGACAGCAAGCGGGTGGAGACCCAGTACTTC. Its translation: CATSDSKRVETQYF.

The CDR3, as DNA: TGTGCCACCAGCAGAGATACAGTTCTGGGAAAACTGTTTTTT. Translated: CATSRDTVLGKLFF. This chain links TRBV15 with TRBJ1-4; no clear D. Per germline, CDR1 LNHNV and CDR2 YYDKDF (reference sequence). There are 14 residues in the CDR3. The V end was cut by 0 bases, the J end by 10 bases, with 12 bases between.

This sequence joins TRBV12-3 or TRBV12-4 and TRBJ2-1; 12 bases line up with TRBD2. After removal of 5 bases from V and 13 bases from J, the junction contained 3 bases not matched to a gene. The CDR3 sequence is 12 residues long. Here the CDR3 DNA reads TGTGCCAGCAGTCGACTAGCGGGAGAACAGTTCTTC. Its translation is CASSRLAGEQFF.

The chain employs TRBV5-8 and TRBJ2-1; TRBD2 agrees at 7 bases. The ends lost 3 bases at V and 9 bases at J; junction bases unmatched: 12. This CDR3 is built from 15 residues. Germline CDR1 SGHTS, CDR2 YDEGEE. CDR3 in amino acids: CASSYFYGRETEQFF. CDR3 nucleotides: TGTGCCAGCAGCTATTTTTATGGGAGGGAGACTGAGCAGTTCTTC.

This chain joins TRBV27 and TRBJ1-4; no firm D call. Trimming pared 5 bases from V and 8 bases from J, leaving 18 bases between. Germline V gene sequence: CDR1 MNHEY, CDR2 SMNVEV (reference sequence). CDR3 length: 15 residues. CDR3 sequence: CASSPRWSLKEKLFF. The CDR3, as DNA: TGTGCCAGCAGTCCCCGGTGGTCCCTAAAGGAAAAACTGTTTTTT.

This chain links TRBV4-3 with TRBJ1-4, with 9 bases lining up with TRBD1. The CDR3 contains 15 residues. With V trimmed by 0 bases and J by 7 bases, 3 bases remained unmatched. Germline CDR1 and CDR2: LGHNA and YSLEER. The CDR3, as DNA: TGCGCCAGCAGCCAAGATCTACAGGGGGCTGAAAAACTGTTTTTT. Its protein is CASSQDLQGAEKLFF.